This T cell receptor beta chain derives from a study of shared clonotypes between healthy human individuals. Study-level information: Each donor's CD8 memory used one plate, CD8 naive two, each CD4 subset three.

The CDR3 extends over 13 amino acids. The V and J ends lost 6 bases and 3 bases respectively, with 11 bases between them. The germline V gene has CDR1 MDHEN and CDR2 SYDVKM. A remark on this clone: Its specificity is not known.

Deep-level settings were used for running the assay. Sequencing was performed with immunoSEQ multiplex PCR; in TCRdb, only in-frame clones are kept and a portion is missing. The sample contains about 2.3 million clones, roughly 92% of which appear only once. Study findings and constraints: Between several donors, naive CD4 clonotypes were shared at a level of about 5.3%.

Sequenced sample: naive CD4+ T cells from PBMCs. Subset of the sample: CD45RA+ positively selected. The sequence came from a man aged 18-30 years in good health. Some clones in this sample may be carry-over from other donors' samples. The rearrangement joins TRBV28 to TRBJ1-1; possibly TRBD1 for D (6 bases). This CDR3 reads CASRGTGYTEAFF. As DNA, the CDR3 is TGTGCCAGCAGGGGCACAGGGTACACTGAAGCTTTCTTT.